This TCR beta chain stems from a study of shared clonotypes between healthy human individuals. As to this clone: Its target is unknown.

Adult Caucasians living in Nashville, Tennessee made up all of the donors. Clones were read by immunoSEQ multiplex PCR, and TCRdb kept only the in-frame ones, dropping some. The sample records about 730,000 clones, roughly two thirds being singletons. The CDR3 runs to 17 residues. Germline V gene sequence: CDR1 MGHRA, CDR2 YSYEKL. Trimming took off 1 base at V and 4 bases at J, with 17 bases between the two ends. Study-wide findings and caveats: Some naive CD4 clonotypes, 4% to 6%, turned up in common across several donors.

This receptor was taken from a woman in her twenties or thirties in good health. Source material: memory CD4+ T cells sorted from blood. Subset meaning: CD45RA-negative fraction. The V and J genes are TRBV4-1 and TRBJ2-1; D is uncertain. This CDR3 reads CASSQGAARAQYNEQFF. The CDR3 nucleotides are TGCGCCAGCAGCCAAGGCGCAGCGAGAGCCCAATACAATGAGCAGTTCTTC.